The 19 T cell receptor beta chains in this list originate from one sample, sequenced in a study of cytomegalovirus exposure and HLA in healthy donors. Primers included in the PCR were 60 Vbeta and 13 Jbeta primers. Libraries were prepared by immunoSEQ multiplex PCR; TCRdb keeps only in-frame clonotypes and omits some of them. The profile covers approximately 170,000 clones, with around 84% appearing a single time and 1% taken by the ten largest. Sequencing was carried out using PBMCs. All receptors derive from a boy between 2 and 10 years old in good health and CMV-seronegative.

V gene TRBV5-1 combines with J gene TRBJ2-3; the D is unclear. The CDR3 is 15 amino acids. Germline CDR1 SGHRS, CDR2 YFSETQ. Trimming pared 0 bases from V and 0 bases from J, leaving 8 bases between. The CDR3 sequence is CASSLDGYSTDTQYF. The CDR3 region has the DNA TGCGCCAGCAGCTTGGACGGTTATAGCACAGATACGCAGTATTTT.

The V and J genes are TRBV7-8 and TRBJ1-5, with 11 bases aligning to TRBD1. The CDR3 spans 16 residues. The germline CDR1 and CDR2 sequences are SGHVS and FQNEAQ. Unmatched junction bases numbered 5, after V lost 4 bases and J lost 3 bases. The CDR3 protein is CASSSGQGAFNQPQHF. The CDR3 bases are TGTGCCAGCAGCTCTGGACAGGGGGCCTTCAATCAGCCCCAGCATTTT.

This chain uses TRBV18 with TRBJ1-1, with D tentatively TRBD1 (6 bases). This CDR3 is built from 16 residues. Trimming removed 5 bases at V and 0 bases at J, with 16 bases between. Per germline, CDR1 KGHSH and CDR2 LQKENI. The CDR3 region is CASSRQQGSVNTEAFF. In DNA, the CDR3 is TGTGCCAGCTCAAGACAACAGGGATCGGTGAACACTGAAGCTTTCTTT.

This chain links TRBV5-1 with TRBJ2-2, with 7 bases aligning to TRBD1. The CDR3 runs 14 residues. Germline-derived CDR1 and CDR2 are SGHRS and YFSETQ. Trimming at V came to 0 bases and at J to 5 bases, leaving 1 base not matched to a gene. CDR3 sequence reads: CASSLGDSTGELFF. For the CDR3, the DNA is TGCGCCAGCAGCTTGGGGGACAGTACCGGGGAGCTGTTTTTT.

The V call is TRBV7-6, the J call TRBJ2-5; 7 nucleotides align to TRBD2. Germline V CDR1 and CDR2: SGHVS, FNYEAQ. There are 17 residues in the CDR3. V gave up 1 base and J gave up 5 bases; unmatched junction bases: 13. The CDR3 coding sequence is TGTGCCAGCAGCTTAGTGGAGCGGGGACTAATGAGGGAGACCCAGTACTTC. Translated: CASSLVERGLMRETQYF.

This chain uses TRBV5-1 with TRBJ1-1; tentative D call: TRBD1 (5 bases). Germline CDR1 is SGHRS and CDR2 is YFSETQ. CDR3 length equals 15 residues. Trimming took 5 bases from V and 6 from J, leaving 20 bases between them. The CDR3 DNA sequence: TGCGCCAGCAGGGTGGTTAGGGAAAGGGACTCTGAAGCTTTCTTT. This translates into CASRVVRERDSEAFF.

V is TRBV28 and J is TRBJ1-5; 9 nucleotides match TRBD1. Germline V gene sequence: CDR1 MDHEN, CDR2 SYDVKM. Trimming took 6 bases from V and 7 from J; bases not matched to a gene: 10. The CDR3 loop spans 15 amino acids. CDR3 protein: CASSPYRGRQQPQHF. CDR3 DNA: TGTGCCAGCAGCCCGTACAGGGGGCGACAACAGCCCCAGCATTTT.

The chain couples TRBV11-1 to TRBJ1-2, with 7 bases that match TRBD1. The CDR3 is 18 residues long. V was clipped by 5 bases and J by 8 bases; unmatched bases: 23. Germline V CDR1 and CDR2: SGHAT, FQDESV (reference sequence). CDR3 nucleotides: TGTGCCAGCAGCCGATACGGGGAAGACAGGGCCAGCAGCAGGGGCTACACCTTC. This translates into CASSRYGEDRASSRGYTF.

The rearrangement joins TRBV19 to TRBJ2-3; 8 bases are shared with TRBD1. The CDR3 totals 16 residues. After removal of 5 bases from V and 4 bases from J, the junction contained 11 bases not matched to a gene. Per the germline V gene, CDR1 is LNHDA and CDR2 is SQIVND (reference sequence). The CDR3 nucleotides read TGTGCCAGTAGTGTTATAGTAGGACAGGGCCCAGATACGCAGTATTTT. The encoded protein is CASSVIVGQGPDTQYF.

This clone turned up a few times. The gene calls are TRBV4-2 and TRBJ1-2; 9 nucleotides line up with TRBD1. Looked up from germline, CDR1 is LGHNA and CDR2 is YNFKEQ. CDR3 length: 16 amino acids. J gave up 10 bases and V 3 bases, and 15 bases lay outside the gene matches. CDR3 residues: CASSQAPGKGQGNYTF. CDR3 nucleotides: TGTGCCAGCAGCCAGGCCCCGGGGAAGGGACAGGGAAACTACACCTTC.

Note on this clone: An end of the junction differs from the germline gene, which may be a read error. The chain's CDR3 is CASTEGSGGVGF. The CDR3 DNA reads TGTGCCAGCACTGAAGGCTCGGGGGGGGTTGGTTTC. The rearrangement links TRBV28 to TRBJ2-7; TRBD2 matches at 8 bases. The CDR3 consists of 12 residues. The germline V gene encodes CDR1 MDHEN and CDR2 SYDVKM.

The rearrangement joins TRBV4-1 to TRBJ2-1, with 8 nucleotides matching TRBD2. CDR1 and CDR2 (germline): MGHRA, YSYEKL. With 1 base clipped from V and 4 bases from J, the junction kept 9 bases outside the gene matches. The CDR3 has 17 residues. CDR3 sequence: CASSQGLSGGSYNEQFF. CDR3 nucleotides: TGCGCCAGCAGCCAAGGTCTAAGCGGGGGTTCATACAATGAGCAGTTCTTC.

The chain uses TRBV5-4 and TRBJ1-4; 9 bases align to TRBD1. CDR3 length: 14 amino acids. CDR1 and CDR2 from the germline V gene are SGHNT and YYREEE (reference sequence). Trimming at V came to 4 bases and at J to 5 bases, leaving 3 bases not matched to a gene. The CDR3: CASSPGTGNEKLFF. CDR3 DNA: TGTGCCAGCAGCCCCGGGACAGGGAATGAAAAACTGTTTTTT.

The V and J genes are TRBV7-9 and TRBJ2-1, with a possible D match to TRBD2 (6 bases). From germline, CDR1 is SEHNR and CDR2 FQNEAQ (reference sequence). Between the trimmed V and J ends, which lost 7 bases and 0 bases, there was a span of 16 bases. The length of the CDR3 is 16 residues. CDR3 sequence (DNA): TGTGCCAGCAACCCCGATCGGGGGAGCTCCTACAATGAGCAGTTCTTC. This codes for CASNPDRGSSYNEQFF.

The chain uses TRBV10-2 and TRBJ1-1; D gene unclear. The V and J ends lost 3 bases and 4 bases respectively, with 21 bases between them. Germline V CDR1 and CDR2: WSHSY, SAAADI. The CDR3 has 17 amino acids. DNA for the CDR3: TGCGCCAGCAGTGATCCAACCTCCGACTACTTCTCCACTGAAGCTTTCTTT. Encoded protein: CASSDPTSDYFSTEAFF.

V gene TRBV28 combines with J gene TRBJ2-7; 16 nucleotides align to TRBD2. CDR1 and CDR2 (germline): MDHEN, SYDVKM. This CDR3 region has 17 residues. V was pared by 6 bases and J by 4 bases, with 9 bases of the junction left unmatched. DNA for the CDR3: TGTGCCAGCAGCACCGGGGGACTAGCGGGAGGGCCGTACGAGCAGTACTTC. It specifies CASSTGGLAGGPYEQYF.

The CDR3 DNA follows: TGTGCCAGCAGCTTAGGTCAGGGGGCCGGCAATGAGCAGTTCTTC. Translation gives CASSLGQGAGNEQFF. The J gene is TRBJ2-1, the V gene TRBV7-7, with 8 bases aligning to TRBD1. J lost 6 bases, V lost 1 base, and 5 bases had no gene match. This CDR3 is 15 amino acids long. From germline, CDR1 is SSHAT and CDR2 FNYEAQ (reference sequence).

The CDR3 sequence: CASSLASNTGELFF. The CDR3 DNA reads TGTGCCAGCAGCTTAGCATCGAACACCGGGGAGCTGTTTTTT. The chain links TRBV11-2 to TRBJ2-2; the D is unclear. V lost 1 base and J 0 bases, leaving 3 bases between the germline ends. The CDR3 consists of 14 residues. The germline CDR1 and CDR2 sequences are SGHAT and FQNNGV.

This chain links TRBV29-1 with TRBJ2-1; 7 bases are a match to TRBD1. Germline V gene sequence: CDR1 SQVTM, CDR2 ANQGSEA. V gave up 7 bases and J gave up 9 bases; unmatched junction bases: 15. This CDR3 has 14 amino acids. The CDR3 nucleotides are TGCAGCGCAGAACGGGCAACAGGGGTGGCTGAGCAGTTCTTC. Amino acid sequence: CSAERATGVAEQFF.